Detailed here is one T cell receptor beta chain. This clone was counted a few times. The target of this receptor is not known. No base quality values were provided; no much bigger clone lies one nucleotide off. The data originate from a study of blood T cell repertoires in COVID-19 (dated by TCRdb to about 2020). Broadly, across the study: The collaborator samples originated in the United States, Italy and Spain and spanned the acute and convalescent phases of COVID-19. The material from the prospective study consisted of cDNA or gDNA derived from T cells, B-cell-depleted T cells, or PBMCs. Subjects who had been exposed to COVID-19, were actively infected with it, or had recovered from it provided the deeply sampled blood TCRbeta repertoires that made up the dataset. The repertoires were released in a freely available public database meant as a resource for research on the immune response to SARS-CoV-2. Samples came from the ongoing ImmuneRACE study (first 160 participants) plus 1,254 subjects from 6 global collaborators. The sample metadata nearly always contained a de-identified subject ID, COVID-19 status, age in years and sex. Where available, HLA class I and class II types were obtained from metadata supplied by the sample provider rather than from assay-based typing.

Collaborating institutions collected whole blood in K2EDTA tubes following their own protocols. For TCRbeta analysis, collaborator samples were shipped as frozen whole blood, as isolated PBMCs, or as DNA extracted from either sample type. V loses 0 bases, J loses 4 bases, and the germline ends lie 15 bases apart. The CDR3 holds 16 amino acids from the cysteine to the phenylalanine. Only the CDR3 portion is preserved as DNA: 48 bases, with reading frame beginning at the first base. According to the germline V gene, CDR1 reads LGHNA and CDR2 reads YNFKEQ. The immunoSEQ Assay, a bias-controlled multiplex PCR, was used to amplify TCRbeta CDR3 regions from genomic DNA. Concerning the study's data processing: The number of nucleated cells in each sample was estimated from the amplification of reference gene primers within the assay. Sequence reads were collapsed and filtered to measure the absolute abundance of every unique TCRbeta CDR3 rearrangement. For each sample, productive Simpson clonality was calculated as the square root of Simpson's diversity index across productive rearrangements. Entries here come from immuneACCESS through TCRdb and include only in-frame sequences with V and J called. Some clones fail to appear in such tables; in the studies checked, an unresolved V gene covers under half of the shortfall, and the cause of the remainder is unknown. V, J and clone size are those of that table, while D and trimming were read from the DNA. The sample includes roughly 90,000 clones, with approximately 87% observed a single time. The ten largest clonotypes hold over 0.95% of the sample.

Broad study findings and their caveats: The quantity of clinical and demographic metadata differed by source and by participant and was supplied without curation.

This TCR derives from a human donor in a cohort sampled during active COVID-19. Sample: peripheral blood. This receptor chain uses TRBV4-2 and TRBJ1-2; the D gene cannot be named for sure. The sequenced DNA: TGTGCCAGCAGCCAAGATAAAGTTGAGGTGGGCTATGGCTACACCTTC. Its protein reads: CASSQDKVEVGYGYTF.